One sample yielded the 22 T cell receptor beta chains listed below, sequenced in a study of OX40 agonist ivuxolimab in advanced cancers. Library preparation used the immunoSEQ multiplex PCR assay. TCRdb's version of the immuneACCESS table is confined to in-frame rearrangements and falls short of the full clone set. An unresolved V gene accounts for under half of the shortfall where checked; the remainder is of unknown origin. The sample contains about 20,000 clones, about 89% of them found a single time. The ten most abundant clones make up nearly 60% of the sample. This material consisted of CD4+ or CD8+ T cells sorted from blood, taken in a trial of the OX40 agonist ivuxolimab. These receptors all come from an adult with an advanced solid tumor such as melanoma, head and neck, liver or kidney cancer.

V and J are TRBV6-1 and TRBJ2-7; 10 bases fit TRBD1. This CDR3 spans 13 amino acids. J lost 2 bases, V lost 10 bases, and 5 bases had no gene match. Germline V gene data show CDR1 as MNHNS and CDR2 as SASEGT. The CDR3 DNA sequence: TGTGCCACCAGACAGGGGGCGGCCTACGAGCAGTACTTC. It yields the protein CATRQGAAYEQYF.

V gene TRBV30 combines with J gene TRBJ1-2; D is undetermined. Trimming took 0 bases from V and 4 from J, leaving 9 bases between them. CDR3 size: 13 residues. Per the germline V gene, CDR1 is GTSNPN and CDR2 is SVGIG (reference sequence). The CDR3 sequence: CAWSVGMSYGYTF. Written as DNA, the CDR3 is TGTGCCTGGAGTGTCGGCATGTCCTATGGCTACACCTTC. Filled out from reference TRBV30 and TRBJ1-2, the complete variable domain reads SQTIHQWPATLVQPVGSPLSLECTVEGTSNPNLYWYRQAAGRGLQLLFYSVGIGQISSEVPQNLSASRPQDRQFILSSKKLLLSDSGFYLCAWSVGMSYGYTFGSGTRLTVV.

This sequence joins TRBV15 and TRBJ2-5; D is unresolved. CDR3 length: 12 residues. V lost 0 bases to trimming and J lost 5 bases, with 4 bases between them. The germline V gene encodes CDR1 LNHNV and CDR2 YYDKDF (reference sequence). The CDR3 coding sequence is TGTGCCACCAGCAGAGATGGGGAGACCCAGTACTTC. It specifies CATSRDGETQYF.

The chain couples TRBV11-2 to TRBJ1-1; D unresolved. Trimming stripped 1 base from V and 1 base from J, with 10 bases between. The CDR3 is 15 residues long. Germline V gene lookup returns CDR1 SGHAT and CDR2 FQNNGV. Written as DNA, the CDR3 is TGTGCCAGCAGCTTAGGTGGTTCGGGGAACACTGAAGCTTTCTTT. This codes for CASSLGGSGNTEAFF.

The chain joins TRBV27 to TRBJ2-3; no clear D. This CDR3 spans 17 amino acids. Trimming left V 4 bases short and J 0 bases short, with 17 bases between. Per the germline V gene, CDR1 is MNHEY and CDR2 is SMNVEV (reference sequence). CDR3 sequence: CASSYTYPGSSTDTQYF. Here the CDR3 DNA reads TGTGCCAGCAGTTACACCTACCCGGGTTCCAGCACAGATACGCAGTATTTT.

This rearrangement joins TRBV19 to TRBJ2-4; 10 positions agree with TRBD1. J gave up 0 bases and V 3 bases, and 14 bases lay outside the gene matches. Germline V gene sequence: CDR1 LNHDA, CDR2 SQIVND (reference sequence). The CDR3 runs 20 residues. The CDR3 DNA reads as TGTGCCAGTAGTATCCATCCCCGGGACAGGGGAAATCTAGCCAAAAACATTCAGTACTTC. Amino acid sequence: CASSIHPRDRGNLAKNIQYF.

The chain is built from TRBV4-1 and TRBJ2-7; TRBD2 agrees at 8 bases. Germline values: CDR1 MGHRA, CDR2 YSYEKL. There are 17 residues in the CDR3. The ends lost 0 bases at V and 0 bases at J; junction bases unmatched: 7. CDR3 coding DNA: TGCGCCAGCAGCCAAGATTGGAGCGGGGGTAGCTCCTACGAGCAGTACTTC. Protein: CASSQDWSGGSSYEQYF.

The V and J genes are TRBV7-9 and TRBJ2-3, with 7 bases lining up with TRBD1. Germline trimming cut 0 bases from V and 3 bases from J; bases unmatched to any gene: 6. CDR3 length equals 16 residues. Germline V gene data show CDR1 as SEHNR and CDR2 as FQNEAQ (reference sequence). The CDR3 DNA sequence: TGTGCCAGCAGCTTAGCTGTAGGGGGCTCGACAGATACGCAGTATTTT. This gives the protein CASSLAVGGSTDTQYF. Using reference TRBV7-9 and TRBJ2-3 for the parts outside the CDR3, the full variable domain is DTGVSQNPRHKITKRGQNVTFRCDPISEHNRLYWYRQTLGQGPEFLTYFQNEAQLEKSRLLSDRFSAERPKGSFSTLEIQRTEQGDSAMYLCASSLAVGGSTDTQYFGPGTRLTVL.

The chain combines TRBV19 with TRBJ2-7; D unresolved. Germline values: CDR1 LNHDA, CDR2 SQIVND (reference sequence). V lost 4 bases and J lost 4, with 11 bases in between. There are 13 residues in the CDR3. CDR3: CASSTRIGYEQYF. The CDR3 DNA reads TGTGCCAGTAGTACCCGCATCGGATACGAGCAGTACTTC. The entire variable domain, with the rest obtained from reference TRBV19 and TRBJ2-7, is as follows: DGGITQSPKYLFRKEGQNVTLSCEQNLNHDAMYWYRQDPGQGLRLIYYSQIVNDFQKGDIAEGYSVSREKKESFPLTVTSAQKNPTAFYLCASSTRIGYEQYFGPGTRLTVT.

The V gene is TRBV11-3, the J gene TRBJ2-5; TRBD1 aligns across 7 bases. Trimming took 3 bases from V and 0 from J; bases not matched to a gene: 4. The CDR3 spans 15 residues. The V gene's germline CDR1 is SGHNT and CDR2 YENEEA. CDR3 sequence (DNA): TGTGCCAGCAGCTTCGGGACAGCTTACCAAGAGACCCAGTACTTC. Encoded protein: CASSFGTAYQETQYF. Filled out from reference TRBV11-3 and TRBJ2-5, the complete variable domain reads EAGVVQSPRYKIIEKKQPVAFWCNPISGHNTLYWYLQNLGQGPELLIRYENEEAVDDSQLPKDRFSAERLKGVDSTLKIQPAELGDSAVYLCASSFGTAYQETQYFGPGTRLLVL.

V gene TRBV6-5 combines with J gene TRBJ1-2, with TRBD1 matching 11 bases. The CDR3 is 14 amino acids. CDR1 and CDR2 from the germline V gene are MNHEY and SVGAGI. The V segment lost 6 bases and the J segment 5 bases; nucleotides outside the gene matches: 5. The CDR3 DNA is TGTGCCAGCAGCCCTGGGACAGGGGGGTATGGCTACACCTTC. It specifies CASSPGTGGYGYTF.

There are a few counts of this clone. The sample carries other DNA sequences with the same CDR3. The V and J genes are TRBV6-5 and TRBJ1-1; D call uncertain. In germline, CDR1 is MNHEY, CDR2 SVGAGI. The CDR3 runs to 15 residues. The V gene lost 2 bases and the J gene lost 0 bases, with 10 bases spanning the gap. CDR3 bases: TGTGCCAGCAGTTACCGAGGGAGCATGAACACTGAAGCTTTCTTT. Protein sequence: CASSYRGSMNTEAFF.

This clone has a single count. The V call is TRBV14, the J call TRBJ2-7, with no clear D. This CDR3 region has 14 residues. CDR1 is SGHDN and CDR2 is FVKESK in the germline V gene. Trimming took off 2 bases at V and 2 bases at J, with 10 bases between the two ends. The CDR3 protein is CASSQNRQTYEQYF. The DNA of the CDR3 is TGTGCCAGCAGCCAAAATCGGCAAACCTACGAGCAGTACTTC. The full variable domain, rest sourced from reference TRBV14 and TRBJ2-7, is EAGVTQFPSHSVIEKGQTVTLRCDPISGHDNLYWYRRVMGKEIKFLLHFVKESKQDESGMPNNRFLAERTGGTYSTLKVQPAELEDSGVYFCASSQNRQTYEQYFGPGTRLTVT.

The J gene is TRBJ2-2, the V gene TRBV6-5; 10 nucleotides align to TRBD2. This CDR3 has 15 amino acids. V trimming: 9 bases; J trimming: 4 bases; junction bases outside the gene matches: 8. Germline CDR1 and CDR2: MNHEY and SVGAGI. The CDR3 bases are TGTGCCAGTAACAGCGGGGGGGCTTTCACCGGGGAGCTGTTTTTT. Its translation is CASNSGGAFTGELFF.

This rearrangement joins TRBV7-6 to TRBJ2-7; D possibly corresponds to TRBD1 (6 bases). Germline CDR1 is SGHVS and CDR2 is FNYEAQ. CDR3 length: 14 amino acids. Trimming removed 5 bases from V and 1 base from J, with 12 bases in between. DNA for the CDR3: TGTGCCAGCAGCCCCGGACAGTTTTCCTACGAGCAGTACTTC. Translating it yields CASSPGQFSYEQYF. Combining the CDR3 with reference TRBV7-6 and TRBJ2-7 gives the whole variable domain GAGVSQSPRYKVTKRGQDVALRCDPISGHVSLYWYRQALGQGPEFLTYFNYEAQQDKSGLPNDRFSAERPEGSISTLTIQRTEQRDSAMYRCASSPGQFSYEQYFGPGTRLTVT.

The chain employs TRBV30 and TRBJ2-3; 9 bases agree with TRBD2. In germline, CDR1 is GTSNPN, CDR2 SVGIG (reference sequence). CDR3 length equals 15 residues. With 4 bases clipped from V and 6 bases from J, the junction kept 11 bases outside the gene matches. In DNA, the CDR3 is TGTGCCTGGATAGGCCCTAGCGGGGCCTTTGATACGCAGTATTTT. Translation: CAWIGPSGAFDTQYF.

The V gene is TRBV5-1, the J gene TRBJ2-7; 12 bases are a match to TRBD1. The germline V gene has CDR1 SGHRS and CDR2 YFSETQ. The CDR3 totals 14 residues. V lost 3 bases and J lost 6; bases outside the gene matches: 4. The CDR3 loop reads CASSYGTGGFEQYF. The CDR3 region has the DNA TGCGCCAGCAGCTACGGGACAGGGGGCTTCGAGCAGTACTTC. The variable domain in full, completed from reference TRBV5-1 and TRBJ2-7, reads KAGVTQTPRYLIKTRGQQVTLSCSPISGHRSVSWYQQTPGQGLQFLFEYFSETQRNKGNFPGRFSGRQFSNSRSEMNVSTLELGDSALYLCASSYGTGGFEQYFGPGTRLTVT.

V and J are TRBV4-1 and TRBJ1-2, with D maybe TRBD1 (6 bases). V lost 1 base to trimming and J lost 1 base, with 13 bases between them. This CDR3 contains 16 residues. CDR1 and CDR2 from the germline V gene are MGHRA and YSYEKL. The CDR3 loop reads CASSQVWDTDNYGYTF. As DNA, the CDR3 is TGCGCCAGCAGCCAAGTTTGGGACACCGATAACTATGGCTACACCTTC.

In its sample, this clone was seen once. V usage is TRBV4-2 and J usage is TRBJ1-1; unclear D gene. CDR1 is LGHNA, CDR2 YNFKEQ, per germline. The V end lost 0 bases, the J end lost 0 bases, and 8 bases lay between the germline ends. The CDR3 has 15 amino acids. In DNA, the CDR3 is TGTGCCAGCAGCCAAGAGGGCGGGATGAACACTGAAGCTTTCTTT. Its translation is CASSQEGGMNTEAFF.

The V call is TRBV19, the J call TRBJ2-7; TRBD2 matches 10 bases. V trimming: 5 bases; J trimming: 1 base; junction bases outside the gene matches: 8. Germline loops: CDR1 LNHDA, CDR2 SQIVND (reference sequence). The CDR3 length is 16 residues. The CDR3 region has the DNA TGTGCCAGTAGTCCCCTGCATAGCGGGGGGTCCTACGAGCAGTACTTC. It codes for CASSPLHSGGSYEQYF.

V gene TRBV7-9 combines with J gene TRBJ2-4, with 7 bases identical to TRBD2. This CDR3 is built from 13 residues. Germline V gene sequence: CDR1 SEHNR, CDR2 FQNEAQ (reference sequence). Losses at the gene ends were 2 bases for V and 7 bases for J; bases not matched to a gene: 2. CDR3 amino acids: CASSLPGGNIQYF. The CDR3 DNA sequence: TGTGCCAGCAGCTTACCCGGGGGGAACATTCAGTACTTC.

The chain carries TRBV6-5 and TRBJ2-2; D might be TRBD2 (5 bases). Trimming removed 0 bases from V and 7 bases from J, with 6 bases in between. Germline V gene data show CDR1 as MNHEY and CDR2 as SVGAGI. The length of the CDR3 is 13 residues. The CDR3 spells CASSYSRGGELFF. The CDR3, as DNA: TGTGCCAGCAGTTACTCCCGGGGCGGGGAGCTGTTTTTT.